This T cell receptor beta chain was recovered during a study of cytomegalovirus exposure and HLA in healthy donors. Overall study findings and caveats: It is likely that the observed cluster of highly shared sequence variants was a sequencing artifact. Analyses of presence and absence presupposed an approximately uniform sequencing depth across donors. Most of the TCR beta V segments (in an earlier analysis) were productive either about 90% or about 30% of the time.

V lost 0 bases, J lost 6 bases, and 4 bases stayed unmatched. Germline V lookup: CDR1 SGHRS, CDR2 YFSETQ. The CDR3 runs to 15 residues. 13 Jbeta primers and 60 Vbeta primers were used for the PCR. Original handling: Later work found roughly 80 million unique TCR beta chains, with approximately 12 million shared. Sequenced by immunoSEQ multiplex PCR; TCRdb stores in-frame clones only, minus some. That table supplies the V and J calls and clone size; D and trimming were determined from the DNA. The sample holds about 140,000 clones, more than 75% seen once. In the case of this clone: Its matching antigen is unknown.

This TCR was sampled from a woman between 18 and 29 years old in good health and CMV-seropositive. The J gene is TRBJ2-3, the V gene TRBV5-1; 10 bases are a match to TRBD2. Material for sequencing was PBMCs. CDR3 nucleotide sequence: TGCGCCAGCAGCTTGGGAACTAGCGGGGTGGATACGCAGTATTTT. Translating gives CASSLGTSGVDTQYF.